Described below is a single TCR beta chain sequence and its context. This record belongs to a study of T cell responses to AZD1222 COVID-19 vaccine. V gave up 1 base and J gave up 5 bases; unmatched junction bases: 6. The germline V gene encodes CDR1 LGHDT and CDR2 YNNKEL (reference sequence). The CDR3 has 15 amino acids. Sequencing was performed with immunoSEQ multiplex PCR; in TCRdb, only in-frame clones are kept and a portion is missing. Altogether 130,000 or so clones are present, about 86% being singletons, with the ten largest covering less than 15%. The sequencing here drew on peripheral blood, taken on day 0 of AZD1222 vaccination. The chain carries TRBV3-1 (or the pseudogene TRBV3-2) and TRBJ2-5, with 8 nucleotides matching TRBD2. The clonotype was recovered from an adult in good health. The CDR3 region is CASSQAGLAPETQYF. The CDR3 coding sequence is TGTGCCAGCAGCCAAGCTGGACTAGCACCGGAGACCCAGTACTTC.